This record looks at one T cell receptor beta chain sequence and its context. Genomic DNA templated the TCR beta VDJ and CDR3 profiling. In TCRdb, the reads were re-called with MiXCR into one record per CDR3 protein. The table has 250,000 to 350,000 distinct CDR3 sequences, approximately 55% seen once. The data are from a study of CD8+CD57+ T cells in acquired aplastic anemia. Looked up from germline, CDR1 is SGHTA and CDR2 is FQGTGA. CDR3 length: 14 amino acids. Trimming removed 2 bases at V and 3 bases at J, with 10 bases between. The sequenced material came from sorted CD4+, CD8+, or CD8+CD57+ T cells (not recorded which) from PBMCs. V is TRBV7-3 and J is TRBJ2-5; a possible D gene is TRBD2 (6 bases). The clonotype was recovered from a human donor with severe aplastic anemia or a healthy control (not recorded which). CDR3 nucleotide sequence: TGTGCCAGCAGCTTATCTAGCGCCAAAGAGACCCAGTACTTC. It specifies CASSLSSAKETQYF. Full variable domain (rest looked up from reference TRBV7-3 and TRBJ2-5): GAGVSQTPSNKVTEKGKYVELRCDPISGHTALYWYRQSLGQGPEFLIYFQGTGAADDSGLPNDRFFAVRPEGSVSTLKIQRTERGDSAVYLCASSLSSAKETQYFGPGTRLLVL.